Following are 32 T cell receptor beta chains from one sample sequenced in a study of molecular identifiers for immune sequencing clone quantification. TCRdb redid the calling of the PCR reads with MiXCR, one entry per CDR3 protein. The data show under 650,000 distinct CDR3 sequences, roughly 21% seen once. The sample comprised naive CD8+ T cells from blood, with Jurkat cell RNA spiked in. Subset reported: FACS-sorted CD8+CD4-CCR7+CD45RA+ naive T cells. These receptors all stem from a human donor in good health. Some libraries in this study had Jurkat cell RNA spiked in.

This clonotype was counted ten times or more. This chain connects TRBV7-2 to TRBJ2-5; 9 nucleotides match TRBD1. CDR1 is SGHTA, CDR2 FQGNSA, per germline. J gave up 3 bases and V 5 bases, and 4 bases lay outside the gene matches. This CDR3 has 14 residues. In nucleotides, the CDR3 is TGTGCCAGCAGCATTGGGACAGGGAAAGAGACCCAGTACTTC. Encoded protein: CASSIGTGKETQYF.

About this clonotype: Given a much more abundant clone one base away, this may be a read error. This rearrangement joins TRBV12-3 or TRBV12-4 to TRBJ2-7; D is ambiguous. The CDR3 loop spans 14 amino acids. Trimming removed 3 bases at V and 6 bases at J, with 15 bases between. CDR3 in DNA: TGTGCCAGCAGTTTTCGGCTGGTCATTGGCGAGCAGTACTTC. It specifies CASSFRLVIGEQYF.

The chain links TRBV7-2 to TRBJ1-1; 7 bases are a match to TRBD1. V was pared by 5 bases and J by 6 bases, with 12 bases of the junction left unmatched. Germline CDR1 is SGHTA and CDR2 is FQGNSA. CDR3 size: 15 residues. The CDR3, as DNA: TGTGCCAGCAGCCCCCTCGACAGGGCGTTCGCTGAAGCTTTCTTT. As protein: CASSPLDRAFAEAFF.

The chain's CDR3 is CASSLTTVEQYF. CDR3 DNA sequence: TGTGCCAGCAGTTTAACCACGGTCGAGCAGTACTTC. The chain has TRBV12-3 or TRBV12-4 and TRBJ2-7; D is undetermined. This CDR3 is 12 amino acids long. V lost 2 bases to trimming and J lost 6 bases, with 8 bases between them.

This clonotype was seen a few times. The rearrangement links TRBV27 to TRBJ2-7, with D uncertain. Per the germline V gene, CDR1 is MNHEY and CDR2 is SMNVEV (reference sequence). V lost 4 bases and J lost 4, with 20 bases in between. CDR3 length: 16 residues. The CDR3 bases are TGTGCCAGCAGTTATGGACCCCCTTCAGGTGCTTACGAGCAGTACTTC. Its protein product is CASSYGPPSGAYEQYF.

This clonotype was recorded at least ten times. The genes are TRBV20-1 and TRBJ2-7; TRBD2 agrees at 8 bases. V was pared by 6 bases and J by 0 bases, with 7 bases of the junction left unmatched. The length of the CDR3 is 14 residues. Germline V gene lookup returns CDR1 DFQATT and CDR2 SNEGSKA (reference sequence). The CDR3 loop is CSAGQRGYSYEQYF. In DNA, the CDR3 is TGCAGTGCAGGACAGCGGGGGTACTCCTACGAGCAGTACTTC.

To note about this clonotype: A read error is possible here, since a much larger clone lies one base away. The chain uses TRBV5-1 and TRBJ1-4, with D possibly matching TRBD1 (5 bases). The CDR3 has 18 residues. Per the germline V gene, CDR1 is SGHRS and CDR2 is YFSETQ. The CDR3 coding sequence is TGCGCCAGCAGCCCGAGCCCAGGGTTCCTTCAAATTAATGGAAAACTGTTTTTT. It translates to CASSPSPGFLQINGKLFF.

On this clonotype: A much bigger clone sits one base away, suggesting this may be a read error. The chain has TRBV9 and TRBJ2-7; D perhaps matches TRBD2 (6 bases). This CDR3 is built from 15 residues. Germline values: CDR1 SGDLS, CDR2 YYNGEE. The CDR3 here is CAGSVADTSSYEQYF. Here the CDR3 DNA reads TGTGCCGGCAGCGTAGCTGATACTAGCAGCTACGAGCAGTACTTC. Complete variable domain (other parts from reference TRBV9 and TRBJ2-7): DSGVTQTPKHLITATGQRVTLRCSPRSGDLSVYWYQQSLDQGLQFLIQYYNGEERAKGNILERFSAQQFPDLHSELNLSSLELGDSALYFCAGSVADTSSYEQYFGPGTRLTVT.

This clonotype was counted ten times or more. The V and J genes are TRBV4-1 and TRBJ2-1, with D unresolved. Germline V lookup: CDR1 MGHRA, CDR2 YSYEKL. The CDR3 is made up of 13 amino acids. V was shortened by 5 bases and J by 8 bases, with 13 bases between the two germline ends. As DNA, the CDR3 is TGCGCCAGCAGCACAAGTTGGGGATATGAGCAGTTCTTC. Translation: CASSTSWGYEQFF.

As for this clonotype: This may be a read error: a much more frequent sequence differs by one nucleotide. J is TRBJ1-5 and V is TRBV27, with TRBD1 identical over 9 bases. CDR1 and CDR2 from the germline V gene are MNHEY and SMNVEV (reference sequence). The CDR3 runs 19 residues. The CDR3 nucleotides read TGTGCCAGCAGTCCCCCCACAGGGGGCTCTACTTATAGCAATCAGCCCCGGCATTTT. Amino acid sequence: CASSPPTGGSTYSNQPRHF.

Ten or more counts support this clonotype. The rearrangement uses TRBV12-3 or TRBV12-4 and TRBJ2-1, with TRBD2 matching over 10 bases. This CDR3 has 17 residues. V lost 5 bases and J lost 2; bases outside the gene matches: 9. The CDR3 bases are TGTGCCAGCAGTCCCCCTAGCGGGAGAATGACCTACAATGAGCAGTTCTTC. It yields the protein CASSPPSGRMTYNEQFF.

This clonotype was observed many times. The junction shows a germline mismatch at one end, possibly a read error. V gene TRBV7-9 combines with J gene TRBJ2-7; D is unclear. Per the germline V gene, CDR1 is SEHNR and CDR2 is FQNEAQ (reference sequence). The CDR3 runs to 13 residues. CDR3 nucleotide sequence: TGTGCCAGCAGTTTAGGTACCGGCTACGAGCAGTACTTC. Protein product: CASSLGTGYEQYF.

The chain carries TRBV6-6 and TRBJ2-1; the D gene is possibly TRBD2 (6 bases). V was cut by 7 bases and J by 13 bases, with 23 bases left in between. This CDR3 is built from 14 residues. Germline CDR1 reads MNHNY; CDR2 reads SVGAGI (reference sequence). CDR3 protein: CASKSGGRGDDQFF. DNA of the CDR3: TGTGCCAGCAAAAGTGGCGGGCGGGGAGACGATCAGTTCTTC.

To note about this clonotype: A read error may be the cause here, since a much bigger clone is one base away. The gene calls are TRBV29-1 and TRBJ2-1, with TRBD2 identical over 9 bases. In germline, CDR1 is SQVTM, CDR2 ANQGSEA. The V segment lost 2 bases and the J segment 2 bases; nucleotides outside the gene matches: 4. The CDR3 spans 15 residues. The CDR3 region is CSVELAGNAYNEQFF. DNA for the CDR3: TGCAGCGTTGAACTAGCGGGAAACGCCTACAATGAGCAGTTCTTC.

This clonotype occurred a few times. The chain joins TRBV5-1 to TRBJ2-1; D is unresolved. Trimming stripped 6 bases from V and 4 bases from J, with 23 bases between. Germline CDR1 reads SGHRS; CDR2 reads YFSETQ. The CDR3 runs to 17 residues. The CDR3, as DNA: TGCGCCAGCACTAACGGATTGTCGTCCTTCTCGTACAATGAGCAGTTCTTC. Encoded protein: CASTNGLSSFSYNEQFF.

At least ten counts were recorded for this clonotype. The V and J genes are TRBV7-9 and TRBJ2-1; D remains ambiguous. Germline V gene lookup returns CDR1 SEHNR and CDR2 FQNEAQ (reference sequence). The V gene lost 5 bases and the J gene lost 9 bases, with 11 bases spanning the gap. The CDR3 contains 12 residues. The CDR3: CASSIRSPEQFF. Here the CDR3 DNA reads TGTGCCAGCAGCATCCGTTCTCCTGAGCAGTTCTTC. Full variable domain (missing parts from reference TRBV7-9 and TRBJ2-1): DTGVSQNPRHKITKRGQNVTFRCDPISEHNRLYWYRQTLGQGPEFLTYFQNEAQLEKSRLLSDRFSAERPKGSFSTLEIQRTEQGDSAMYLCASSIRSPEQFFGPGTRLTVL.

As regards this clonotype: At one end, the junction sequence differs from germline, possibly due to a read error. This chain's CDR3 is CVSGHGQLSPLHF. In DNA, the CDR3 is TGTGTCAGCGGACACGGACAGCTTTCACCCCTCCACTTT. V is TRBV27 and J is TRBJ1-6; tentatively, D is TRBD1 (6 bases). The CDR3 has 13 amino acids. Germline V gene sequence: CDR1 MNHEY, CDR2 SMNVEV (reference sequence).

The V gene is TRBV11-2, the J gene TRBJ2-7; D may match TRBD1 or TRBD2 (5 bases each). Germline loops: CDR1 SGHAT, CDR2 FQNNGV. Trimming removed 4 bases at V and 2 bases at J, with 9 bases between. The CDR3 is 13 amino acids. CDR3 amino acids: CASSSRDPYEQYF. DNA of the CDR3: TGTGCCAGCAGCTCAAGGGACCCCTACGAGCAGTACTTC. The whole variable domain, remainder taken from reference TRBV11-2 and TRBJ2-7, is EAGVAQSPRYKIIEKRQSVAFWCNPISGHATLYWYQQILGQGPKLLIQFQNNGVVDDSQLPKDRFSAERLKGVDSTLKIQPAKLEDSAVYLCASSSRDPYEQYFGPGTRLTVT.

This clonotype showed up many times. V gene TRBV5-1 combines with J gene TRBJ2-7; D is perhaps TRBD1 (5 bases). Per the germline V gene, CDR1 is SGHRS and CDR2 is YFSETQ. The CDR3 has 21 amino acids. The ends were cut back, 0 bases at V and 2 bases at J, with 30 bases in the middle. CDR3 loop: CASSLGVIRAPLLSATYEQYF. CDR3 in DNA: TGCGCCAGCAGCTTGGGAGTCATCAGGGCTCCACTCCTGTCGGCTACCTACGAGCAGTACTTC.

The chain links TRBV6-2 or TRBV6-3 to TRBJ2-1; possibly TRBD2 for D (5 bases). Trimming took 5 bases from V and 7 from J, leaving 12 bases between them. This CDR3 spans 13 amino acids. Germline V gives CDR1 MNHEY, CDR2 SVGEGT. CDR3 in amino acids: CASSRLTENEQFF. The CDR3 DNA reads as TGTGCCAGCAGTCGACTAACCGAAAATGAGCAGTTCTTC.

This chain uses TRBV3-2 with TRBJ1-5; the table's D call TRBD1 went unverified against the DNA. TRBV3-2 is termed a pseudogene. There are 16 residues in the CDR3. DNA of the CDR3: TGTGCCAGCAGCCAAGGATCGACGGGACGAGGTCAGCCCCAGCATTTT. Protein product: CASSQGSTGRGQPQHF.

Worth noting for this clonotype: One end of the junction is discordant with germline, which a read error may explain. This chain joins TRBV5-1 and TRBJ2-7, with D perhaps TRBD1 (7 bases). The CDR3 is 14 residues long. Germline CDR1 and CDR2: SGHRS and YFSETQ. The CDR3 DNA reads as TGCACCAGCAGCTTGGGGGGACAGATCTACGAGCAGTACTTC. Its protein product is CTSSLGGQIYEQYF.

Points on this clonotype: The CDR3 does not end in the conserved phenylalanine or tryptophan, so this is likely a read error. The J gene is TRBJ1-3, the V gene TRBV5-1, with 11 bases identical to TRBD1. This CDR3 spans 15 amino acids. With V trimmed by 5 bases and J by 2 bases, 3 bases remained unmatched. Germline assignment: CDR1 SGHRS and CDR2 YFSETQ. CDR3 DNA: TGCGCCAGCAGGTCGGACAGGGGGCCTGGAAACACCATATATTCT. Encoded protein: CASRSDRGPGNTIYS.

This clonotype came up many times. The chain uses TRBV2 and TRBJ1-5; D not certain. Germline CDR1 SNHLY, CDR2 FYNNEI. This CDR3 contains 15 residues. Trimming took 0 bases from V and 4 from J, leaving 10 bases between them. The CDR3 region is CASSEAATLNQPQHF. Here the CDR3 DNA reads TGTGCCAGCAGTGAAGCCGCGACCCTTAATCAGCCCCAGCATTTT.

Concerning this clonotype: A much larger clone sits a single nucleotide away, making a read error possible. The chain joins TRBV11-2 to TRBJ2-7; 9 nucleotides align to TRBD1. The CDR3 has 15 residues. Germline lookup yields CDR1 SGHAT and CDR2 FQNNGV. Trimming at V came to 5 bases and at J to 8 bases, leaving 13 bases not matched to a gene. CDR3 sequence (DNA): TGTGCCAGCAGCATCGCCGGGACAGGGCCGTACAAGCAGTACTTC. As protein: CASSIAGTGPYKQYF.

This clonotype was seen at least ten times. The chain employs TRBV19 and TRBJ2-2; either TRBD1 or TRBD2 may supply D (6 bases each). V was cut by 5 bases and J by 7 bases, with 11 bases left in between. Germline CDR1 LNHDA, CDR2 SQIVND (reference sequence). This CDR3 is 13 amino acids long. In DNA form, the CDR3 reads TGTGCCAGTAGTTACAGGGAGGTCGGGGAGCTGTTTTTT. Translation: CASSYREVGELFF.

The chain recombines TRBV4-1 with TRBJ2-5; 7 bases match TRBD1. Germline CDR1 MGHRA, CDR2 YSYEKL. The CDR3 is 14 amino acids. The ends lost 3 bases at V and 3 bases at J; junction bases unmatched: 4. The CDR3 coding sequence is TGCGCCAGCAGCCACCCAGGGGGTAAAGAGACCCAGTACTTC. Translation: CASSHPGGKETQYF.

This clonotype was counted at least ten times. The CDR3 loop is CSVEYSYNEQFF. The DNA of the CDR3 is TGCAGTGTCGAGTACTCCTACAATGAGCAGTTCTTC. The rearrangement links TRBV20-1 to TRBJ2-1; D gene uncertain. The CDR3 is 12 residues long. Germline-derived CDR1 and CDR2 are DFQATT and SNEGSKA (reference sequence). The ends were cut back, 7 bases at V and 0 bases at J, with 7 bases in the middle.

Worth noting for this clonotype: This may come from a read error, since a much larger clone is one base off. The chain has TRBV10-3 and TRBJ2-4, with 7 bases matching TRBD2. Germline-derived CDR1 and CDR2 are ENHRY and SYGVKD. This CDR3 has 16 residues. The CDR3 region has the DNA TGTGCCATCAGTGGGGAGCGGGATCTAGCCAAAAACATTCGGTACTTC. This sequence encodes CAISGERDLAKNIRYF.

This clonotype was recorded many times. The chain couples TRBV7-9 to TRBJ1-1; 8 bases match TRBD1. The CDR3 is 13 amino acids. V lost 4 bases to trimming and J lost 5 bases; unmatched junction nucleotides: 3. Germline CDR1 and CDR2: SEHNR and FQNEAQ (reference sequence). CDR3 sequence reads: CASSSDRETEAFF. CDR3 DNA: TGTGCCAGCAGCTCGGACAGGGAGACTGAAGCTTTCTTT.

This chain links TRBV20-1 with TRBJ2-7; 7 bases are a match to TRBD1. J was trimmed by 3 bases and V by 3 bases; bases with no gene match: 2. The CDR3 runs to 12 residues. Germline CDR1 is DFQATT and CDR2 is SNEGSKA (reference sequence). The CDR3 nucleotides read TGCAGTGCTAGGTCAGGGGGCTACGAGCAGTACTTC. This gives the protein CSARSGGYEQYF.

The table lists this clonotype with many counts. CDR3 nucleotide sequence: TGTGCCAGCAGCTTAGAGGGGTCCCAGGAACTGTTTTTT. It specifies CASSLEGSQELFF. V and J are TRBV7-2 and TRBJ1-4; a possible D gene is TRBD1 (5 bases). Trimming removed 1 base from V and 12 bases from J, with 12 bases in between. Looked up from germline, CDR1 is SGHTA and CDR2 is FQGNSA. This CDR3 is 13 amino acids long.